Presented here are 14 T cell receptor beta chains from one specimen sequenced in a study of cytomegalovirus exposure and HLA in healthy donors. The protocol was immunoSEQ multiplex PCR, while the TCRdb copy is restricted to in-frame clones and leaves out a portion. Counted here are about 47,000 clones, 92% occurring once; the ten biggest clones make up over 5%. Sequenced material: PBMCs. The receptors derive from a man younger than 35 in good health and CMV-seronegative.

This chain links TRBV1 with TRBJ2-1; the D call of TRBD2 is as the table states it, not checked on the DNA. TRBV1 counts as a pseudogene. The CDR3 totals 19 residues. CDR3: CTSSQDSWGTSGRADEQFF. DNA of the CDR3: TGCACCAGCAGCCAAGATAGTTGGGGTACTAGCGGGAGGGCCGATGAGCAGTTCTTC.

This clone was counted once. One junction end disagrees with the germline gene, perhaps due to a read error. The J gene is TRBJ1-1, the V gene TRBV5-4; 8 bases line up with TRBD1. The CDR3 sequence is 15 residues long. The germline V gene encodes CDR1 SGHNT and CDR2 YYREEE (reference sequence). CDR3 bases: TGTACCAGCAGCTTACGGACAGGGTGGAACACTGAAGCTTTCTTT. Its protein is CTSSLRTGWNTEAFF.

The CDR3 here is CASSQVASGGASTDTQYF. CDR3 nucleotides: TGCGCCAGCAGCCAAGTGGCTAGCGGGGGGGCTAGCACAGATACGCAGTATTTT. The gene calls are TRBV4-3 and TRBJ2-3; 12 bases align to TRBD2. This CDR3 region has 18 residues. From germline, CDR1 is LGHNA and CDR2 YSLEER. J gave up 0 bases and V 1 base, and 5 bases lay outside the gene matches.

The chain recombines TRBV27 with TRBJ2-5; D is perhaps TRBD1 (6 bases). V was trimmed by 1 base and J by 1 base, leaving 13 bases between them. The germline V gene encodes CDR1 MNHEY and CDR2 SMNVEV (reference sequence). CDR3 length: 16 amino acids. CDR3 coding DNA: TGTGCCAGCAGTTTATTAGGACAGAATAGCCAAGAGACCCAGTACTTC. Protein: CASSLLGQNSQETQYF.

The genes are TRBV6-5 and TRBJ1-2; 11 nucleotides align to TRBD1. The ends lost 5 bases at V and 4 bases at J; junction bases unmatched: 6. The length of the CDR3 is 15 residues. CDR1 is MNHEY and CDR2 is SVGAGI in the germline V gene. DNA for the CDR3: TGTGCCAGCAGTCCCGGACAGGGGGCTTTCTATGGCTACACCTTC. Residues: CASSPGQGAFYGYTF.

The V gene is TRBV10-3, the J gene TRBJ2-5; no reliable D call. The V end lost 1 base, the J end lost 4 bases, and 4 bases lay between the germline ends. CDR1 and CDR2 (germline): ENHRY, SYGVKD. This CDR3 region has 12 residues. CDR3 nucleotide sequence: TGTGCCATCAGTGAGTGGGCAGAGACCCAGTACTTC. It yields the protein CAISEWAETQYF.

V usage is TRBV19 and J usage is TRBJ1-2, with D possibly matching TRBD1 (5 bases). V was shortened by 6 bases and J by 5 bases, with 19 bases between the two germline ends. This CDR3 has 15 amino acids. Germline V gene data show CDR1 as LNHDA and CDR2 as SQIVND (reference sequence). In nucleotides, the CDR3 is TGTGCCAGTAGGAAACAGGACGGTAATGATTATGGCTACACCTTC. Protein sequence: CASRKQDGNDYGYTF.

V is TRBV9 and J is TRBJ2-6; perhaps TRBD1 as D (6 bases). The CDR3 has 13 residues. Germline V lookup: CDR1 SGDLS, CDR2 YYNGEE. Between the trimmed V and J ends, which lost 3 bases and 10 bases, there was a span of 11 bases. CDR3 amino acids: CASSDQGWNVLTF. The CDR3 DNA sequence: TGTGCCAGCAGCGATCAGGGGTGGAACGTCCTGACTTTC.

The chain uses TRBV5-5 and TRBJ2-3; D gene uncertain. The V gene lost 6 bases and the J gene lost 1 base, with 12 bases spanning the gap. The CDR3 has 14 amino acids. CDR1 SGHKS and CDR2 YYEKEE come from the germline V gene (reference sequence). Here the CDR3 DNA reads TGTGCCAGCACCTTCGCAGTACGCACAGATACGCAGTATTTT. Its translation is CASTFAVRTDTQYF.

V usage is TRBV6-1 and J usage is TRBJ2-7, with D tentatively TRBD2 (6 bases). CDR3 length: 15 residues. Germline CDR1 and CDR2: MNHNS and SASEGT. V lost 6 bases and J 0 bases, leaving 15 bases between the germline ends. The CDR3: CASSDEDGGSYEQYF. The CDR3 DNA is TGTGCCAGCAGCGACGAAGACGGGGGCTCCTACGAGCAGTACTTC.

The V and J genes are TRBV6-1 and TRBJ1-1; TRBD1 agrees at 7 bases. The CDR3 consists of 15 residues. J was trimmed by 2 bases and V by 4 bases; bases with no gene match: 7. From germline, CDR1 is MNHNS and CDR2 SASEGT. The chain's CDR3 is CASSGVTGYNTEAFF. In DNA form, the CDR3 reads TGTGCCAGCAGTGGAGTGACAGGGTACAACACTGAAGCTTTCTTT.

In this sample, this clone is medium-sized (0.01 to 0.1%). V is TRBV6-5 and J is TRBJ1-2; no firm D call. Trimming removed 0 bases from V and 0 bases from J, with 8 bases in between. CDR3 size: 15 residues. The V gene's germline CDR1 is MNHEY and CDR2 SVGAGI. The CDR3 spells CASSYSTSSNYGYTF. The CDR3 DNA reads as TGTGCCAGCAGTTACTCAACAAGTTCTAACTATGGCTACACCTTC.

The genes are TRBV2 and TRBJ2-3; D unresolved. Trimming took 5 bases from V and 9 from J, leaving 6 bases between them. CDR3 size: 10 residues. The germline CDR1 and CDR2 sequences are SNHLY and FYNNEI. This CDR3 is CASSSITQYF. The CDR3 DNA sequence: TGTGCCAGCAGTAGCATAACGCAGTATTTT.

This chain uses TRBV18 with TRBJ1-3, with D perhaps matching TRBD1 (5 bases). Trimming left V 5 bases short and J 0 bases short, with 14 bases between. From germline, CDR1 is KGHSH and CDR2 LQKENI. The CDR3 runs to 16 residues. CDR3 in DNA: TGTGCCAGCTCAATTTATCAGGGCCGCTCTGGAAACACCATATATTTT. As protein: CASSIYQGRSGNTIYF.